The rows below give T cell receptor beta chains drawn from one sample of a study of blood T cells in healthy people across ages. TCRdb called the 5' RACE reads again in MiXCR, with one record for every CDR3 protein. Of about 1.1 million distinct CDR3 sequences listed, roughly two fifths were seen once; the top ten hold less than 15%. The sequencing input was blood. The source is a man between 18 and 35 years old in good health. Each CDR3 is given with its conserved first and last residue. The D gene is left open where the match is weak. The listing skips clone size in some rows; elsewhere it reads once, few, many or a size class.

D gene,clone size,J gene,V gene,CDR3 DNA,CDR3 protein
TRBD2,NA,TRBJ2-3,TRBV6-1,TGTGCCAGCAGTGAAGCCCCGGGGGGGCGGGATACGCAGTATTTT,CASSEAPGGRDTQYF
TRBD1,few,TRBJ1-5,TRBV4-2,TGTGCCAGCAGCCGACTACAGGGGGACAATCAGCCCCAGCATTTT,CASSRLQGDNQPQHF
NA,NA,TRBJ2-7,TRBV6-5,TGTGCCAGCGGGAGGGGGGACAGGCTTACCTACGAGCAGTACTTC,CASGRGDRLTYEQYF
NA,few,TRBJ1-4,TRBV28,TGTGCCAGCAGCGGGCTCCATGGGGATGAAAAACTGTTTTTT,CASSGLHGDEKLFF
NA,once,TRBJ1-5,TRBV6-1,TGTGCCAGCACCCTGCTAGGGTATAGCAATCAGCCCCAGCATTTT,CASTLLGYSNQPQHF
NA,many,TRBJ2-3,TRBV12-3/TRBV12-4,TGTGCCAGCAGTACAACAAATTCAGATACGCAGTATTTT,CASSTTNSDTQYF
NA,few,TRBJ1-2,TRBV5-1,TGCGCCAGCAGCTTGAGGGGACAACCCACTAACTATGGCTACACCTTC,CASSLRGQPTNYGYTF
NA,NA,TRBJ2-3,TRBV10-3,TGTGCCATCAGATTAGAGCCCACAGATACGCAGTATTTT,CAIRLEPTDTQYF
TRBD1,NA,TRBJ1-2,TRBV4-3,TGCACCAGCAGCCAAGGGGAGGGGGCGTCATATGGCTACACCTTC,CTSSQGEGASYGYTF
NA,NA,TRBJ2-3,TRBV6-2/TRBV6-3,TGTGCCAGCAGTTCCCATCGGCCGACAGATACGCAGTATTTT,CASSSHRPTDTQYF
NA,NA,TRBJ2-2,TRBV4-3,TGCGCCAGCAAGGGGGTAGGCACCGGGGAGCTGTTTTTT,CASKGVGTGELFF
NA,NA,TRBJ2-2,TRBV12-3/TRBV12-4,TGTGCCATCAGTTCCGGAGTGGGCGGGGAGCTGTTTTTT,CAISSGVGGELFF